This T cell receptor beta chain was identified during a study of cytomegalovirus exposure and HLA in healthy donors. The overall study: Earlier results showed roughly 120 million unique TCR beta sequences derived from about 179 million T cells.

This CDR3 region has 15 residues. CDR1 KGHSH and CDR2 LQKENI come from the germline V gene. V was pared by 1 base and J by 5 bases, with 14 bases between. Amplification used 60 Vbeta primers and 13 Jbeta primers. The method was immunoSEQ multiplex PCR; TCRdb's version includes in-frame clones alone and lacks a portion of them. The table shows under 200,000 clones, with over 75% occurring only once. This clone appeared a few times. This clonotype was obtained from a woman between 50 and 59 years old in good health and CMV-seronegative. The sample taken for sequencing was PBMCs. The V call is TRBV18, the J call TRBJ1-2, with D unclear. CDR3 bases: TGTGCCAGCTCACCACGGGCAGGTTATAGGTATGGCTACACCTTC. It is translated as CASSPRAGYRYGYTF.